This T cell receptor (beta chain) was documented in a study of cytomegalovirus exposure and HLA in healthy donors. Study-level background: Researchers previously reported finding roughly 120 million unique TCR beta sequences from 170 million or so T cells.

PCR used 60 Vbeta primers and 13 Jbeta primers. Produced via immunoSEQ multiplex PCR; TCRdb's table is partial and in-frame only. The sample holds 150,000 to 200,000 clones, approximately 80% seen once. Study-level points and caveats: Three CMV-associated chains proved CMV antigen-specific in vitro.

V was shortened by 3 bases and J by 8 bases, with 9 bases between the two germline ends. CDR1 is SGHNT, CDR2 YYREEE, per germline (reference sequence). The CDR3 loop spans 13 amino acids. Worth noting for this clone: No antigen is known for it.

The sequenced sample was PBMCs. This chain uses TRBV5-4 with TRBJ1-6; D gene uncertain. The TCR comes from a woman aged 25-40 years in good health and CMV-seropositive. This chain's CDR3 is CASSSSPDSPLHF. The CDR3 DNA sequence: TGTGCCAGCAGCTCCTCTCCAGATTCACCCCTCCACTTT.